Included here is one TCR beta chain sequence, with context. The antigen is unknown. This specimen belongs to a study of T cells after yellow fever vaccination. General study findings and limits: Few clonotypes appeared in both CD4 and CD8 compartments. Weaker overall was a secondary response that nonetheless peaked faster, on day 5 versus 15.

Template switching by 5'RACE produced TCR cDNA, adding a universal primer site and UMIs. Each CDR3 protein is one row after TCRdb ran MiXCR on the 5' RACE reads. This sample has hundreds of thousands of distinct CDR3 sequences; about 12% occur once, and the top ten carry about 16%. Germline-derived CDR1 and CDR2 are DFQATT and SNEGSKA (reference sequence). This CDR3 has 15 residues. With 6 bases clipped from V and 0 bases from J, the junction kept 11 bases outside the gene matches. This sequence was found in a man aged 25 to 40 who received the YFV17D yellow fever vaccine. This material consisted of PBMCs, taken on the day of the yellow fever booster vaccination. The chain joins TRBV20-1 to TRBJ2-7; 7 bases fit TRBD2. The CDR3 region is CSATPGGSSSYEQYF. CDR3 nucleotide sequence: TGCAGTGCCACGCCGGGAGGCTCAAGCTCCTACGAGCAGTACTTC.